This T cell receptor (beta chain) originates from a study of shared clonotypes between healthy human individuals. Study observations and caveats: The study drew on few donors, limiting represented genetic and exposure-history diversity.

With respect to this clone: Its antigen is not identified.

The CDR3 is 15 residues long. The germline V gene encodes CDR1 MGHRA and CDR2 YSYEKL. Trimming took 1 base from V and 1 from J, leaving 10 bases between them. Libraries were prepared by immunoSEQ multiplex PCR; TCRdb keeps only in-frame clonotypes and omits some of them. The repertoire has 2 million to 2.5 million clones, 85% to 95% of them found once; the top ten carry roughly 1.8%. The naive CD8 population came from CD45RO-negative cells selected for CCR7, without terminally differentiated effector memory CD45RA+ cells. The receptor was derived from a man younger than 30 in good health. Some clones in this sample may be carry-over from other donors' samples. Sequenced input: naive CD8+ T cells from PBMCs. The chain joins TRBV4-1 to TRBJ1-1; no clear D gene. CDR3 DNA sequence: TGCGCCAGCAGCCAAGTGACGGGTGCGAACACTGAAGCTTTCTTT. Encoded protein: CASSQVTGANTEAFF.